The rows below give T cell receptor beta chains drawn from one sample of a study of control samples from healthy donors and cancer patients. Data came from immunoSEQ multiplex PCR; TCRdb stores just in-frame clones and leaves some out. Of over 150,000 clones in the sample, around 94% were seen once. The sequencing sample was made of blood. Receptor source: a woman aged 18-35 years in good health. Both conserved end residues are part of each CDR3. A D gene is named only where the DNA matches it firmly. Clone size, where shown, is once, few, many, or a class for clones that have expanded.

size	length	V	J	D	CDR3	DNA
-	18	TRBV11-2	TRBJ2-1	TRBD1	CASSSSLTQGASYNEQFF	TGTGCCAGCAGCTCATCGTTAACCCAGGGGGCATCCTACAATGAGCAGTTCTTC
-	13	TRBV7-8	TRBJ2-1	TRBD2	CASSSGAYNEQFF	TGTGCCAGTAGCAGCGGGGCCTACAATGAGCAGTTCTTC
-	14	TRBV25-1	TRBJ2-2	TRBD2	CASSEWGGTGELFF	TGTGCCAGCAGTGAATGGGGGGGCACCGGGGAGCTGTTTTTT
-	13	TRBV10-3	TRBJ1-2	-	CAIYSGTDYGYTF	TGTGCCATTTACTCCGGGACGGACTATGGCTACACCTTC
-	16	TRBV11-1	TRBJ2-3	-	CASSSLPIWGVRTQYF	TGTGCCAGCAGCTCTCTACCTATATGGGGTGTTCGTACGCAGTATTTT
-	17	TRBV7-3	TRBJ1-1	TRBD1	CASSQRGTGPPTREAFF	TGTGCCAGCAGCCAGAGGGGGACAGGGCCACCTACTCGTGAAGCTTTCTTT
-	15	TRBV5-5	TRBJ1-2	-	CASSLQGNPNYGYTF	TGTGCCAGCAGCCTCCAGGGAAATCCAAACTATGGCTACACCTTC
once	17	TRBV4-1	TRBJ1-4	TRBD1	CASSQIAGQGAGEKLFF	TGCGCCAGCAGCCAGATTGCGGGACAGGGGGCCGGGGAAAAACTGTTTTTT
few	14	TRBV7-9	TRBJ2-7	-	CASSPRQGGYEQYF	TGTGCCAGCAGCCCCCGACAGGGAGGATACGAGCAGTACTTC
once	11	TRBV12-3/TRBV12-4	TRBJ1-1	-	CASSPGSEAFF	TGTGCCAGCAGTCCAGGGAGTGAAGCTTTCTTT
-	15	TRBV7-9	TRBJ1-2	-	CASSRGTGFNYGYTF	TGTGCCAGCAGTCGAGGAACAGGGTTTAACTATGGCTACACCTTC
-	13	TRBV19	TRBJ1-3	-	CASTRTTGNTIYF	TGTGCCAGCACCAGAACAACAGGAAACACCATATATTTT
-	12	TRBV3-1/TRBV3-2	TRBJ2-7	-	CASSQGEYEQYF	TGTGCCAGCAGCCAAGGGGAGTACGAGCAGTACTTC
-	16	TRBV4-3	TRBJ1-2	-	CASSQDHTLEAYGYTF	TGCGCCAGCAGCCAAGATCACACCCTCGAGGCCTATGGCTACACCTTC
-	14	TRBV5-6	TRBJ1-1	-	CASISTGANTEAFF	TGTGCCAGCATTAGCACCGGGGCGAACACTGAAGCTTTCTTT
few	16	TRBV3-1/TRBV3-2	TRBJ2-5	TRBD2	CASSQGSGRAQETQYF	TGTGCCAGCAGCCAAGGGAGCGGGAGGGCCCAAGAGACCCAGTACTTC
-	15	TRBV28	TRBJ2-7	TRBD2	CASSSWTSGTYEQYF	TGTGCCAGCAGTTCCTGGACTAGCGGGACCTACGAGCAGTACTTC
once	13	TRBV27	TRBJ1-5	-	CASSRVWGQPQHF	TGTGCCAGCAGTAGGGTTTGGGGCCAGCCCCAGCATTTT
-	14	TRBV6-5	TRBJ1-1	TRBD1	CASNSRQGKNEAFF	TGTGCCAGCAACTCCAGACAGGGGAAAAATGAAGCTTTCTTT
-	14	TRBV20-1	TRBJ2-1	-	CSARGSHTYNEQFF	TGCAGTGCTCGTGGGTCTCACACCTACAATGAGCAGTTCTTC
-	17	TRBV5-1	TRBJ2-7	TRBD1	CASSVTGVGPYYYEQYF	TGCGCCAGCAGCGTCACAGGGGTAGGACCATATTACTACGAGCAGTACTTC
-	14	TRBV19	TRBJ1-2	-	CASRDLGPNYGYTF	TGTGCCAGCCGCGATCTAGGTCCTAACTATGGCTACACCTTC
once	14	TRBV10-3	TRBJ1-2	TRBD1	CAISSGTDNYGYTF	TGTGCCATCAGTTCTGGGACAGATAACTATGGCTACACCTTC
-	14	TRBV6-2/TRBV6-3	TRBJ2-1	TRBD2	CASSYPAGDDEQFF	TGTGCCAGCAGTTACCCAGCGGGGGATGATGAGCAGTTCTTC
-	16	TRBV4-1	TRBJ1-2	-	CASSQYRFWTPEGYTF	TGCGCCAGCAGCCAATACCGCTTTTGGACCCCGGAAGGCTACACCTTC
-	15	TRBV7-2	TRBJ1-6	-	CASSPEGLWNSPLHF	TGTGCCAGCAGCCCAGAGGGACTTTGGAATTCACCCCTCCACTTT
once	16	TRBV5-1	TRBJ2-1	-	CASSGYNRVSYNEQFF	TGCGCCAGCAGTGGATACAACAGGGTATCCTACAATGAGCAGTTCTTC
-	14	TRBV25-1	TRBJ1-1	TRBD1	CASSPGTGYTEAFF	TGTGCCAGCAGCCCCGGGACAGGGTACACTGAAGCTTTCTTT
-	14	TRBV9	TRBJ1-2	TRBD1	CASSGLGQYYGYTF	TGTGCCAGCAGCGGTTTGGGACAGTACTATGGCTACACCTTC
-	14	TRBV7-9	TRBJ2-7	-	CASSLGGSYYEQYF	TGTGCCAGCAGCTTAGGAGGGAGCTACTACGAGCAGTACTTC
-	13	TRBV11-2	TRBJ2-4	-	CASSLERGNIQYF	TGTGCCAGCAGCTTAGAACGGGGAAACATTCAGTACTTC
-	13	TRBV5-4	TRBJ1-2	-	CASSWIRRGGYTF	TGTGCCAGCAGCTGGATTCGTCGAGGAGGCTACACCTTC
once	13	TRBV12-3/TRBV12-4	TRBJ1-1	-	CASSLKGNTEAFF	TGTGCCAGCAGTTTAAAAGGGAACACTGAAGCTTTCTTT
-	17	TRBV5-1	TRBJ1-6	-	CASSLASGTLYNSPLHF	TGCGCCAGCAGCTTGGCGTCCGGGACACTCTATAATTCACCCCTCCACTTT
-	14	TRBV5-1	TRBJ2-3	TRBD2	CASSFSGRADTQYF	TGCGCCAGCAGCTTCAGCGGGAGGGCAGATACGCAGTATTTT
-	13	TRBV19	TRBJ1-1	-	CASTPQGWGEAFF	TGTGCCAGTACCCCACAGGGTTGGGGTGAAGCTTTCTTT
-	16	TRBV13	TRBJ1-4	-	CASSLTGTARNEKLFF	TGTGCCAGCAGCTTAACCGGGACTGCCCGAAATGAAAAACTGTTTTTT
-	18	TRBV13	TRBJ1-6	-	CASSPGSGPIGYNSPLHF	TGTGCCAGCAGCCCAGGGTCTGGGCCGATCGGGTATAATTCACCCCTCCACTTT
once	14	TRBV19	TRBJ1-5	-	CASSFPGGAQPQHF	TGTGCCAGTAGTTTCCCGGGAGGGGCGCAGCCCCAGCATTTT
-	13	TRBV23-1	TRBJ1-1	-	CASSQSECFEAFF	TGCGCCAGCAGTCAAAGTGAGTGTTTCGAAGCTTTCTTT
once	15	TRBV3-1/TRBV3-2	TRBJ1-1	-	CASSQDNLQVEGAFF	TGTGCCAGCAGCCAAGATAATCTTCAGGTCGAGGGAGCTTTCTTT
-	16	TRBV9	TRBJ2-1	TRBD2	CASSVGSGRARNEQFF	TGTGCCAGCAGCGTAGGGAGCGGGAGGGCAAGGAATGAGCAGTTCTTC
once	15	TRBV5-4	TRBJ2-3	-	CASTLDQGGTDTQYF	TGTGCCAGCACTCTCGACCAGGGCGGCACAGATACGCAGTATTTT
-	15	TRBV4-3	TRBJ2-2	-	CASSQSIQGPGELFF	TGCGCCAGCAGCCAGTCCATACAGGGACCCGGGGAGCTGTTTTTT
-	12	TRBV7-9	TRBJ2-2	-	CASRPGTGELFF	TGTGCCAGCAGACCGGGAACCGGGGAGCTGTTTTTT
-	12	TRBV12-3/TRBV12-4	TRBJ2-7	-	CASTLDRRTPYF	TGTGCCAGCACTCTCGACAGACGCACTCCGTACTTC
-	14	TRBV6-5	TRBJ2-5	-	CASSYIGTQETQYF	TGTGCCAGCAGTTACATCGGCACCCAAGAGACCCAGTACTTC
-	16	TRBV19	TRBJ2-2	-	CASSLLWGRGTGELFF	TGTGCCAGCTCTCTACTCTGGGGGCGCGGCACCGGGGAGCTGTTTTTT
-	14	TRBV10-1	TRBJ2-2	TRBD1	CASSQDRGTGELFF	TGCGCCAGCAGTCAGGACAGGGGCACCGGGGAGCTGTTTTTT
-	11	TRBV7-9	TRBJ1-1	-	CASSLGTEAFF	TGTGCCAGCAGCTTGGGCACTGAAGCTTTCTTT
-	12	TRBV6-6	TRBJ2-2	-	CASTGATGELFF	TGTGCCAGCACAGGGGCCACCGGGGAGCTGTTTTTT
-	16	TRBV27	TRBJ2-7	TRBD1	CASSTRQGPSMDEQYF	TGTGCCAGCAGTACCCGACAGGGGCCCTCTATGGACGAGCAGTACTTC
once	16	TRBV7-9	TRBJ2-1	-	CASSLFGAPPYNEQFF	TGTGCCAGCAGCTTATTTGGCGCCCCTCCCTACAATGAGCAGTTCTTC
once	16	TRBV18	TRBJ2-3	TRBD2	CASSPTFTSGTDTQYF	TGTGCCAGCTCACCAACCTTTACTAGCGGCACAGATACGCAGTATTTT
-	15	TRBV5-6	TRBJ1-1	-	CASSLSGAGRTEAFF	TGTGCCAGCAGCTTGTCGGGAGCTGGGCGAACTGAAGCTTTCTTT